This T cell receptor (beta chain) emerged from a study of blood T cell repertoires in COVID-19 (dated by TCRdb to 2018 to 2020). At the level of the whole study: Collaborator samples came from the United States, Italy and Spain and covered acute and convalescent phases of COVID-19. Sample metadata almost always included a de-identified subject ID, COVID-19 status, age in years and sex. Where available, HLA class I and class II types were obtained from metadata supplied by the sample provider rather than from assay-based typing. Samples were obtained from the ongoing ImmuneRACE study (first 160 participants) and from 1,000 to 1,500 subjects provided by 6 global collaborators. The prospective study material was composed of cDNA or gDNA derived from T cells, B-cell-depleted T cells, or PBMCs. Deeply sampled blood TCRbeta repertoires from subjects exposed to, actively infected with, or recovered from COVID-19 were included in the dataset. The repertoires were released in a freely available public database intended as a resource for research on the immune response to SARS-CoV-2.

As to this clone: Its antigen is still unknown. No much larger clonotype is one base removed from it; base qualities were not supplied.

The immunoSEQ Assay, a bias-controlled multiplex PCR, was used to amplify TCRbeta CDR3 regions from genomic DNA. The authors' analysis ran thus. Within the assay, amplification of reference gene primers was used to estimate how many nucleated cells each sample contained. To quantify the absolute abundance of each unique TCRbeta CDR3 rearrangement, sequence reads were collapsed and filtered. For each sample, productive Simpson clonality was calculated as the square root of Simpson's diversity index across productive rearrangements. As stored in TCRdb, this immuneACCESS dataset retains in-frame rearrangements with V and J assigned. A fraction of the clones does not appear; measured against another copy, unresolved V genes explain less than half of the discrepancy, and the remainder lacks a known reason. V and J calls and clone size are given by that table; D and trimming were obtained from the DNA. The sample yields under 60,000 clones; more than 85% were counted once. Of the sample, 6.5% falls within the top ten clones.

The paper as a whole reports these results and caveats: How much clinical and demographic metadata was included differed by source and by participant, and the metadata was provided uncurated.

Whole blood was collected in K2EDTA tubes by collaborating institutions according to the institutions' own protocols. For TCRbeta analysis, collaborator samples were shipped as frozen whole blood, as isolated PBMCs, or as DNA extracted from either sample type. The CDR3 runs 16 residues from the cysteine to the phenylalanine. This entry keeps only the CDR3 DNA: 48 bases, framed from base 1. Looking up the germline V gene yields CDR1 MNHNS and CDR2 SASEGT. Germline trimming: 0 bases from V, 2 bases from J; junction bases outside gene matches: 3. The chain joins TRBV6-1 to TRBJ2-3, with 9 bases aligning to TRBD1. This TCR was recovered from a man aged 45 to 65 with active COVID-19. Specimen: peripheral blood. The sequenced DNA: TGTGCCAGCAGTGAAGCAAACAGGGGGCCCACAGATACGCAGTATTTT. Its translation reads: CASSEANRGPTDTQYF.